This note documents a single T cell receptor beta chain sequence. Its antigen is as yet unknown. This record belongs to a study of cytomegalovirus exposure and HLA in healthy donors. Findings of the study overall: In a later analysis, HLA-associated TCR beta chains were more clonally expanded than equally common others.

With 0 bases clipped from V and 0 bases from J, the junction kept 0 bases outside the gene matches. Germline-derived CDR1 and CDR2 are SGDLS and YYNGEE. CDR3 length: 15 residues. The primer mix had 60 Vbeta and 13 Jbeta primers. Sequencing used immunoSEQ multiplex PCR; TCRdb keeps in-frame clones, though not all of them. The repertoire consists of 90,000 to 130,000 clones, with about two thirds occurring once and the leading ten covering roughly 10%. The sequenced material came from PBMCs. The origin of this receptor is a man aged 25 to 40 in good health and CMV-seropositive. The chain joins TRBV9 to TRBJ2-5, with 9 bases matching TRBD2. Written as DNA, the CDR3 is TGTGCCAGCAGCGTAGGACTAGCGGACCAAGAGACCCAGTACTTC. Protein: CASSVGLADQETQYF.